The clone carrying this TCR beta chain occurred a few times. The antigen remains undetermined. This sample was taken from a study of shared clonotypes between healthy human individuals. Sorted-subset replicate PCRs used about 0.2 ug DNA, around 31,000 T cell genomes. Per the original methods: ImmunoSEQ output lacked quality scores and full-length reads, limiting matched filtering. TCRdb's copy holds only in-frame clones and misses some; the assay was immunoSEQ multiplex PCR. D and trimming were read from the DNA, whereas the V and J calls and clone size are those reported in that table. The repertoire has 2 million to 3 million clones, 93% of them found once; the top ten carry approximately 0.36%. Study-level points and caveats: A few donors had 4% to 5% of their naive CD4 clonotypes in common.

The TCR was taken from a man aged 18 to 30 in good health. Some clones in this sample may be carry-over from other donors' samples. The sequenced material came from naive CD4+ T cells from PBMCs. Subset noted: CD45RA+ positively selected.

CDR3 bases: TGCAGCGCTACCGGGACAGGGAACGACGAGCAGTACTTC. Translation: CSATGTGNDEQYF. The gene calls are TRBV29-1 and TRBJ2-7; 9 positions agree with TRBD1. The CDR3 consists of 13 residues. Germline values: CDR1 SQVTM, CDR2 ANQGSEA. V dropped 7 bases and J dropped 5; count of bases not matched to a gene: 9.